This T cell receptor (beta chain) was documented in a study of shared clonotypes between healthy human individuals. The study, taken as a whole, reports: Among donors, the sharing of clonotypes was expected to be influenced by sequencing depth.

About this clone itself: Its target is unknown.

All donors were Caucasian adults living in Nashville, Tennessee. CDR3 length: 13 residues. CDR1 and CDR2 from the germline V gene are SGHDT and YYEEEE. Sorted-subset replicate PCR reactions contained roughly 200 ng DNA, corresponding to around 30,000 T cell genomes. Clones were sequenced by immunoSEQ multiplex PCR, and TCRdb holds only the in-frame ones, with some missing. The table shows over a million clones, with around four fifths occurring only once. Specimen: memory CD4+ T cells sorted from blood. Noted subset: CD45RA-negative fraction. J is TRBJ2-5 and V is TRBV5-6; no clear D. The J call may be wrong; the DNA end is better matched by TRBJ2-7. The clonotype was recovered from a young man in good health. Written as DNA, the CDR3 is TGTGCCAGCAGCTTGGGCCCGGGCTACGAGCAGTACTTC. This translates into CASSLGPGYEQYF.